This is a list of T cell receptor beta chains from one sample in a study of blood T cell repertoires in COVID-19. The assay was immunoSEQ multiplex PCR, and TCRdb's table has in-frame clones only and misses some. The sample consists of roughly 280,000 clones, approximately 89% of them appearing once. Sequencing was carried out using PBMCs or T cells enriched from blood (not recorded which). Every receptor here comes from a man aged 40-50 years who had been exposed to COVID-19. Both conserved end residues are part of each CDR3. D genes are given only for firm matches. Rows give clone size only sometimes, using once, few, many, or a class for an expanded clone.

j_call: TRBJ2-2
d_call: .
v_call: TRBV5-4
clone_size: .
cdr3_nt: TGTGCCAGCAGCACACAGAACACCGGGGAGCTGTTTTTT
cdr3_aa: CASSTQNTGELFF

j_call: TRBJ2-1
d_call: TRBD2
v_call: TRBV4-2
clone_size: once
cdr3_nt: TGTGCCAGCAGCAAAATATGGACTAGCGGGAGTCCCCGTTACAATGAGCAGTTCTTC
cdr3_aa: CASSKIWTSGSPRYNEQFF

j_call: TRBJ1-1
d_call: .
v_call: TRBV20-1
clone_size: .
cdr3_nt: TGCAGTGCTAGTGATGGAGCGGGTGGAACTGAAGCTTTCTTT
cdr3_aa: CSASDGAGGTEAFF

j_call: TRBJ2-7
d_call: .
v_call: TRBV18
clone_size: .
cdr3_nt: TGTGCCAGCTCACCCCAGTGGCACGAGCAGTACTTC
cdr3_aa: CASSPQWHEQYF

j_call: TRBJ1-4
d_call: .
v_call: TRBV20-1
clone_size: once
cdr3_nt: TGCAGTGCCGACTTTAATGAAAAACTGTTTTTT
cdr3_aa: CSADFNEKLFF

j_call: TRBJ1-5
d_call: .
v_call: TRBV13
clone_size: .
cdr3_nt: TGTGCCAGCAGTCCCGGGGGTAGCGATCAGCCCCAGCATTTT
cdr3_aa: CASSPGGSDQPQHF

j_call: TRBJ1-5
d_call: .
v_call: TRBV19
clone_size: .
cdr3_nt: TGTGCCAGTAGTATTTGGGCAGAGAGCAATCAGCCCCAGCATTTT
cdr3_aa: CASSIWAESNQPQHF

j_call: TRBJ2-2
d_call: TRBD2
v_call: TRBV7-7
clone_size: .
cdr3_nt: TGTGCTAGCAGCTTAGGACTAGCGGGAGCGAACACCGGGGAGCTGTTTTTT
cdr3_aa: CASSLGLAGANTGELFF

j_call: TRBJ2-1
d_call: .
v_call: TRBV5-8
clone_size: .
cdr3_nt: TGTGCCAGCAGCCCGGGGAAGGATGAGCAGTTCTTC
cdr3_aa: CASSPGKDEQFF

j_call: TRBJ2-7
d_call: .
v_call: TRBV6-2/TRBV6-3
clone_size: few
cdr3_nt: TGTGCCAGCAGTTTCGCATCGCGGCTCAACGAGCAGTACTTC
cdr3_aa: CASSFASRLNEQYF

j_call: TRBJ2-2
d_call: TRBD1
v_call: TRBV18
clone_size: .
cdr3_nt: TGTGCCAGCTCACCACTAAACTACCGGGACAGGGGATCCGGGGAGCTGTTTTTT
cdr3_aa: CASSPLNYRDRGSGELFF

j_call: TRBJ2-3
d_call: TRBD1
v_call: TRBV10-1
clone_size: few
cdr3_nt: TGCGCCAGCAGTGAGAGACAGGGACCCACAGATACGCAGTATTTT
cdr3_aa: CASSERQGPTDTQYF

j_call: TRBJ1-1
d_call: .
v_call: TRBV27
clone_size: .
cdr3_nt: TGTGCCAGCAGTCCAGTACGACAGGACACCCTCAACACTGAAGCTTTCTTT
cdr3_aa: CASSPVRQDTLNTEAFF

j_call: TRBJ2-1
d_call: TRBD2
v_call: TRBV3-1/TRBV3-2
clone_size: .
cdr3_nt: TGTGCCAGCAGCCGGCCGGGACTAGCCGACAATGAGCAGTTCTTC
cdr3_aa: CASSRPGLADNEQFF

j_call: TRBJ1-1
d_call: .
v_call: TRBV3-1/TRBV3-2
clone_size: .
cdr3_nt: TGTGCCAGCAGCCAAGATCCGGACACTGAAGCTTTCTTT
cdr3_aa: CASSQDPDTEAFF

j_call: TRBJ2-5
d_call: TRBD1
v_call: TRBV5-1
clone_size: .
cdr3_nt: TGCGCCAGCAGCTCCCTGGGACAGGGCCAAGAGACCCAGTACTTC
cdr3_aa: CASSSLGQGQETQYF

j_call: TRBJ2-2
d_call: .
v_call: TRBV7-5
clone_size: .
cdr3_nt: TGTGTCAGAAGCTTATCCGGACTAGCGGGTATGAACACCGGGGAGCTGTTTTTT
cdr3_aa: CVRSLSGLAGMNTGELFF

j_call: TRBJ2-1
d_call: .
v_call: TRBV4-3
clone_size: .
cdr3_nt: TGCGCCAGCAGCCAAGATCCCCAGGGAGGGGGTGAGTTCTTC
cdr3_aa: CASSQDPQGGGEFF

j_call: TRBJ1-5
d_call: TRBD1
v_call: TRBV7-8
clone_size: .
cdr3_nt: TGTGCCAGCAGCTTAGACGCAGGGGGTTCCCAGCATTTT
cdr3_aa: CASSLDAGGSQHF

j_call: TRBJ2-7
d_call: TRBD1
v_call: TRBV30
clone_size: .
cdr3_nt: TGTGCCTCGCAGACCGGGACAGGGGGCGGTCAGAACGAGCAGTACTTC
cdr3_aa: CASQTGTGGGQNEQYF

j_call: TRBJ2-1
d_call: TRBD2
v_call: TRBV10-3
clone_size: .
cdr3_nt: TGTGCCATCAGTGAGTCTGCGGGAGTGGTCTATGAGCAGTTCTTC
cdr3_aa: CAISESAGVVYEQFF

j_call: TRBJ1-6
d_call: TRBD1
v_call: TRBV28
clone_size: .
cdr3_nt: TGTGCCAGCAGTTTGACCGGGACAGTACAATCACCCCTCCACTTT
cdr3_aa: CASSLTGTVQSPLHF

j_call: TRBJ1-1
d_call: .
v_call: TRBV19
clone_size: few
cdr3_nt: TGTGCCAGTAGTCCCCGGACAGCAATGAACACTGAAGCTTTCTTT
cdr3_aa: CASSPRTAMNTEAFF

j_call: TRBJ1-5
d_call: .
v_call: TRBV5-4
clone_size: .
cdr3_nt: TGTGCCAGCAGCTTTGGACAGTCCGATCAGCCCCAGCATTTT
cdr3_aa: CASSFGQSDQPQHF

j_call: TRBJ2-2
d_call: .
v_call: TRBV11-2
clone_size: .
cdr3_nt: TGTGCCAGCAGCTTAGATCCTCTAACCGGGGAGCTGTTTTTT
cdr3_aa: CASSLDPLTGELFF

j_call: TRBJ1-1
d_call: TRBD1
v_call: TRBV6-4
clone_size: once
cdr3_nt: TGTGCCAGCAGTCTCGACAGGGACACTGAAGCTTTCTTT
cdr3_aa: CASSLDRDTEAFF

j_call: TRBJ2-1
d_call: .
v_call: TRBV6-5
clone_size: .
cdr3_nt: TGTGCCAGCAGAAGGGGACTGTTAGATGAGCAGTTCTTC
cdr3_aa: CASRRGLLDEQFF

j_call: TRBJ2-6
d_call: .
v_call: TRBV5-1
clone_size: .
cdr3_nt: TGCGCCAGCAGCTTGACTACTTACTCTGGGGCCAACGTCCTGACTTTC
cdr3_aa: CASSLTTYSGANVLTF

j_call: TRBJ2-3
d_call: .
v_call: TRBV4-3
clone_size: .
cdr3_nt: TGCGCCAGCAGCCAAGATGGTAGCCCCGTTGGGTTTGGCACAGATACGCAGTATTTT
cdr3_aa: CASSQDGSPVGFGTDTQYF

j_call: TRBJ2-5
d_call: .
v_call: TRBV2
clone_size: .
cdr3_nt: TGTGCCAGCACTTCGACGGGACTTCAAGAGACCCAGTACTTC
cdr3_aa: CASTSTGLQETQYF

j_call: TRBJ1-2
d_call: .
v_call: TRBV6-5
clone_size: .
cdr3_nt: TGTGCCAGCGCGGGACTCCCCGTCGACTATGGCTACACCTTC
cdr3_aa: CASAGLPVDYGYTF